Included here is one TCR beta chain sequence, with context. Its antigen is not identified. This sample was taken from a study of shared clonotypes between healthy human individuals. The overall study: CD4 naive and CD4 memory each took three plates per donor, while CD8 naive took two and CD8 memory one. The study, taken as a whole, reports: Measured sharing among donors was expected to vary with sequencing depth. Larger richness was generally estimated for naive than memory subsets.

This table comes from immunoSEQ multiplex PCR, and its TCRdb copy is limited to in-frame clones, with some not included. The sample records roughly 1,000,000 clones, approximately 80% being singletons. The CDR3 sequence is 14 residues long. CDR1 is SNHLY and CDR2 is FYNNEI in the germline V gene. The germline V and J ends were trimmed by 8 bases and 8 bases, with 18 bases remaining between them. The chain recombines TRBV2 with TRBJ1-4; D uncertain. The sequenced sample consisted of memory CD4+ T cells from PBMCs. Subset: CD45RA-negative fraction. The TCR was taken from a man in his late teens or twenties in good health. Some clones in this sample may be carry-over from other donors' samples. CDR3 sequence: CASGRAPTREKLFF. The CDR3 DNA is TGTGCCAGCGGTCGGGCTCCTACCCGGGAAAAACTGTTTTTT.